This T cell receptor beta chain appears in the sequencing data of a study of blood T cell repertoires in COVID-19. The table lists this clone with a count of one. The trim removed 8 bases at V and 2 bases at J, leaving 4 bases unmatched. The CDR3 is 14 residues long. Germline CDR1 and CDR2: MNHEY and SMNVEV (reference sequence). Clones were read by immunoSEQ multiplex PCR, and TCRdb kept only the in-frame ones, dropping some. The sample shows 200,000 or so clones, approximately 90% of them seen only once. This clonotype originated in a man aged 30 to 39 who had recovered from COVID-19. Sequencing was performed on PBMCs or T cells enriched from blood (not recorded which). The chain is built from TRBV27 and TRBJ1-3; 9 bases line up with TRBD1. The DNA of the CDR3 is TGTGCCAGCGGGGACAGGGTACCTGGAAACACCATATATTTT. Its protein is CASGDRVPGNTIYF.